The rows below give T cell receptor beta chains drawn from one sample of a study of T cell responses to AZD1222 COVID-19 vaccine. Libraries were prepared by immunoSEQ multiplex PCR; TCRdb keeps only in-frame clonotypes and omits some of them. Among 55,000 to 60,000 clones listed, approximately 85% were seen once. The sequencing used peripheral blood, collected on day 0 of MenACWY control vaccination. The origin of the receptors is an adult in good health. Both conserved end residues are part of each CDR3. The order of the fields is J gene, clone size, D gene, V gene, CDR3 protein, CDR3 DNA. The D gene is left open where the match is weak. Rows may omit the clone size; those that give it use once, few, many or a size class.

TRBJ1-3	-	-	TRBV2	CASSEAGGTGNTIYF	TGTGCCAGCAGTGAAGCGGGGGGGACTGGAAACACCATATATTTT
TRBJ2-7	-	TRBD1	TRBV18	CASSSPGQGANEQYF	TGTGCCAGCTCATCTCCGGGACAGGGGGCTAACGAGCAGTACTTC
TRBJ2-5	-	TRBD1	TRBV28	CASQEDRGPQETQYF	TGTGCCAGTCAAGAGGACAGGGGACCTCAAGAGACCCAGTACTTC
TRBJ1-5	-	-	TRBV19	CASSPQGGTSNQPQHF	TGTGCCAGTAGTCCTCAGGGAGGGACTAGCAATCAGCCCCAGCATTTT
TRBJ2-1	-	TRBD2	TRBV11-2	CASSPLWGGEQFF	TGTGCCAGCAGCCCTCTCTGGGGGGGTGAGCAGTTCTTC
TRBJ1-4	-	-	TRBV7-2	CASSLNGGLGEKLFF	TGTGCCAGCAGCTTAAATGGGGGGTTGGGTGAAAAACTGTTTTTT
TRBJ2-4	-	TRBD2	TRBV18	CASSPPGTSGKNIQYF	TGTGCCAGCTCACCTCCCGGGACTAGCGGTAAAAACATTCAGTACTTC
TRBJ2-3	-	-	TRBV5-1	CASRRLGHTDTQYF	TGCGCCAGCAGACGCCTAGGGCACACAGATACGCAGTATTTT
TRBJ1-1	-	TRBD1	TRBV19	CASRPGQGMAEAFF	TGTGCCAGTAGGCCCGGACAGGGGATGGCTGAAGCTTTCTTT
TRBJ2-7	-	TRBD1	TRBV7-8	CASSRGRQGKAYEQYF	TGTGCCAGCAGCCGAGGCCGACAGGGGAAGGCCTACGAGCAGTACTTC
TRBJ2-2	-	TRBD1	TRBV7-6	CASTYGDRVGTGELFF	TGTGCCAGCACCTACGGGGACAGGGTCGGCACCGGGGAGCTGTTTTTT
TRBJ1-2	-	TRBD1	TRBV5-4	CASSPRTGGSGPDYGYTF	TGTGCCAGCAGCCCTAGGACAGGGGGAAGTGGTCCGGACTATGGCTACACCTTC
TRBJ1-2	-	-	TRBV7-2	CASSLEADINYGYTF	TGTGCCAGCAGCTTAGAAGCGGATATAAACTATGGCTACACCTTC
TRBJ1-2	-	-	TRBV28	CASRYRSRVGGVGYTF	TGTGCCAGCAGATACCGCTCGAGGGTAGGAGGAGTTGGCTACACCTTC
TRBJ2-6	-	-	TRBV27	CASRARDSGANVLTF	TGTGCCAGCAGGGCGAGGGACTCTGGGGCCAACGTCCTGACTTTC
TRBJ2-3	-	-	TRBV7-2	CASSRGPSKGDNADTQYF	TGTGCCAGCAGCCGCGGACCCTCGAAGGGGGATAACGCAGATACGCAGTATTTT
TRBJ2-3	-	TRBD1	TRBV30	CAWSVTGGAQDTQYF	TGTGCCTGGAGTGTAACAGGGGGTGCCCAGGATACGCAGTATTTT
TRBJ2-2	-	-	TRBV16	CASSQLAGELFF	TGTGCCAGCAGCCAATTGGCCGGGGAGCTGTTTTTT
TRBJ1-2	-	-	TRBV12-3/TRBV12-4	CASRISNYGYTF	TGTGCCAGCAGAATCTCTAACTATGGCTACACCTTC
TRBJ2-1	-	-	TRBV10-3	CAIRSGSSYNEQFF	TGTGCCATCAGGTCAGGGAGCTCCTACAATGAGCAGTTCTTC
TRBJ1-6	-	TRBD1	TRBV3-1/TRBV3-2	CASSQGLTGVDSPLHF	TGTGCCAGCAGCCAAGGTCTAACAGGGGTAGATTCACCCCTCCACTTT
TRBJ1-1	-	-	TRBV5-1	CASSSGLELGAEAFF	TGCGCCAGCAGCTCGGGACTCGAGCTAGGGGCTGAAGCTTTCTTT
TRBJ2-2	-	TRBD1	TRBV7-9	CASRWDRGRSGELFF	TGTGCCAGCAGGTGGGACAGGGGGCGATCCGGGGAGCTGTTTTTT
TRBJ2-3	-	-	TRBV11-3	CASSAPGSTDTQYF	TGTGCCAGCAGCGCCCCGGGGTCCACAGATACGCAGTATTTT
TRBJ2-7	-	-	TRBV6-6	CASSYRLEGAYEQYF	TGTGCCAGCAGTTACCGTCTGGAGGGGGCTTACGAGCAGTACTTC
TRBJ2-2	-	TRBD2	TRBV4-3	CASSHTSGSYTGELFF	TGCGCCAGCAGCCACACTAGCGGGAGCTACACCGGGGAGCTGTTTTTT
TRBJ1-1	-	-	TRBV5-1	CASSSLRRDTEAFF	TGCGCCAGCAGCTCCCTTAGACGGGACACTGAAGCTTTCTTT
TRBJ1-5	few	-	TRBV23-1	CASDHSRRGGQPQHF	TGCGCCAGCGACCACTCTAGGAGGGGCGGCCAGCCCCAGCATTTT
TRBJ1-6	-	TRBD1	TRBV2	CARQTGDNSPLHF	TGTGCCAGACAGACAGGGGATAATTCACCCCTCCACTTT
TRBJ2-1	-	TRBD1	TRBV12-5	CASGAGQGAYNEQFF	TGTGCTAGTGGTGCCGGACAGGGGGCTTACAATGAGCAGTTCTTC
TRBJ1-4	-	-	TRBV28	CASSGTLKLFF	TGTGCCAGCAGTGGAACCCTGAAACTGTTTTTT
TRBJ1-5	-	TRBD1	TRBV6-2/TRBV6-3	CASSYIGGGQPQHF	TGTGCCAGCAGTTACATAGGGGGCGGCCAGCCCCAGCATTTT
TRBJ1-4	-	-	TRBV28	CASSFGFLEKLFF	TGTGCCAGCAGTTTCGGGTTCCTAGAAAAACTGTTTTTT
TRBJ2-7	once	-	TRBV27	CASSLGLGYEQYF	TGTGCCAGCAGTTTAGGCTTAGGGTACGAGCAGTACTTC
TRBJ2-7	-	-	TRBV6-2/TRBV6-3	CASSYSRSSYEQYF	TGTGCCAGCAGTTACTCGAGGAGCTCCTACGAGCAGTACTTC
TRBJ2-7	-	TRBD1	TRBV7-2	CASRRTGQGSYEQYF	TGTGCCAGCAGGAGGACGGGACAGGGCTCCTACGAGCAGTACTTC